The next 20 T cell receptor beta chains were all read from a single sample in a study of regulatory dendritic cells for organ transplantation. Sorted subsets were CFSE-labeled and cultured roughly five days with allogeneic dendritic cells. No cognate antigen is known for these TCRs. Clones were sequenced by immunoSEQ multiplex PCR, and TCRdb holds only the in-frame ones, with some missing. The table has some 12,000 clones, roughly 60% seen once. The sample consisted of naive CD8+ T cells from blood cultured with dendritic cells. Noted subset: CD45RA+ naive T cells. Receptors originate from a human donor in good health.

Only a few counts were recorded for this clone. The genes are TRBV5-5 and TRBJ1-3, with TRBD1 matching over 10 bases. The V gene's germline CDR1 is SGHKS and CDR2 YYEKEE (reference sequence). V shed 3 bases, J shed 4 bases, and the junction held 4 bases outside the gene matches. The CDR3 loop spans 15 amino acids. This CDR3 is CASSWDRGFGNTIYF. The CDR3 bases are TGTGCCAGCAGCTGGGACAGGGGCTTCGGAAACACCATATATTTT.

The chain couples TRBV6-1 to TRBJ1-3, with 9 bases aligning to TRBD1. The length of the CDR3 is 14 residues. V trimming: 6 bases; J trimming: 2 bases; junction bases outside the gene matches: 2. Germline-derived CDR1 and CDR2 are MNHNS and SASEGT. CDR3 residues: CASRDRGPGNTIYF. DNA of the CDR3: TGTGCCAGCAGGGACAGGGGTCCTGGAAACACCATATATTTT.

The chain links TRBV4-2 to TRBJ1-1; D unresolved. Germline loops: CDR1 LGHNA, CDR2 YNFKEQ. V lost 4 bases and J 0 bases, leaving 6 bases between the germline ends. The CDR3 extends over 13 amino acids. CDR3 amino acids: CASSPTMNTEAFF. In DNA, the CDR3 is TGTGCCAGCAGCCCGACTATGAACACTGAAGCTTTCTTT.

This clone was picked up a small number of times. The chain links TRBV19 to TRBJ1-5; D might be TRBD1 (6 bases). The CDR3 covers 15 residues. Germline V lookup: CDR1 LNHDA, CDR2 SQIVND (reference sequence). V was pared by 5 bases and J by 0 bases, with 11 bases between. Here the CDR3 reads CASSWTVDSNQPQHF. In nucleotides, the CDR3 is TGTGCCAGTAGTTGGACAGTAGATAGCAATCAGCCCCAGCATTTT.

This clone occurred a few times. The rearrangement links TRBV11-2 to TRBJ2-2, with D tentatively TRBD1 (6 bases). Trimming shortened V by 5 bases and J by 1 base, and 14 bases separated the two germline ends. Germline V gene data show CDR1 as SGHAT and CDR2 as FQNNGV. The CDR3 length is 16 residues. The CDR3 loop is CASSTPGHLNTGELFF. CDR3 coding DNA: TGTGCCAGCAGCACCCCGGGACACCTGAACACCGGGGAGCTGTTTTTT.

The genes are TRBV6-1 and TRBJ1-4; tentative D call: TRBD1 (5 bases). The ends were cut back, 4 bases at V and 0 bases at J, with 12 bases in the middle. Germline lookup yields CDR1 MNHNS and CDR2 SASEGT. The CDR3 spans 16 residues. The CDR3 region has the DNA TGTGCCAGCAGTGGGGGACGGGGGGCAACTAATGAAAAACTGTTTTTT. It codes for CASSGGRGATNEKLFF.

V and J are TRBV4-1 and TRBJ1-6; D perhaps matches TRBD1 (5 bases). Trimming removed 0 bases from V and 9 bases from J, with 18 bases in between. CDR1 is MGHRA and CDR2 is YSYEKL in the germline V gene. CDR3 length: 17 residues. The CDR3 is CASSQDSAGGGGSPLHF. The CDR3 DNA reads TGCGCCAGCAGCCAAGATTCAGCGGGGGGGGGAGGTTCACCCCTCCACTTT.

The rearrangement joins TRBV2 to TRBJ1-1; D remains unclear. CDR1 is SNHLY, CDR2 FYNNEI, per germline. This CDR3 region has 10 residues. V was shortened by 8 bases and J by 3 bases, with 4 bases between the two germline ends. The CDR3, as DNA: TGTGCCAGCTCAGACACTGAAGCTTTCTTT. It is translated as CASSDTEAFF.

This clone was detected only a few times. This CDR3 is CATSEEWGLSPLHF. CDR3 DNA: TGTGCCACGAGTGAGGAATGGGGGCTGTCACCCCTCCACTTT. This chain connects TRBV6-1 to TRBJ1-6, with D possibly matching TRBD1 (6 bases). Germline V gene lookup returns CDR1 MNHNS and CDR2 SASEGT. The V gene lost 10 bases and the J gene lost 10 bases, with 20 bases spanning the gap. CDR3 length: 14 amino acids.

As DNA, the CDR3 is TGTGCCAGCAGCTTAATCCCCGGCGGGGTATCCTACAATGAGCAGTTCTTC. It encodes CASSLIPGGVSYNEQFF. The chain links TRBV7-2 to TRBJ2-1, with D tentatively TRBD2 (6 bases). The length of the CDR3 is 17 residues. Per the germline V gene, CDR1 is SGHTA and CDR2 is FQGNSA. V was shortened by 2 bases and J by 1 base, with 15 bases between the two germline ends. Supplemented by reference TRBV7-2 and TRBJ2-1, the full variable domain reads GAGVSQSPSNKVTEKGKDVELRCDPISGHTALYWYRQSLGQGLEFLIYFQGNSAPDKSGLPSDRFSAERTGGSVSTLTIQRTQQEDSAVYLCASSLIPGGVSYNEQFFGPGTRLTVL.

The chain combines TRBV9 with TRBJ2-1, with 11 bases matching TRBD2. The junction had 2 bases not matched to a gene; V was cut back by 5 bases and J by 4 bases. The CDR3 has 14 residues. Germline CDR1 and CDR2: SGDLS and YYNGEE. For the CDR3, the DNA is TGTGCCAGCAGTACTAGCGGGGGATACAATGAGCAGTTCTTC. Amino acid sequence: CASSTSGGYNEQFF.

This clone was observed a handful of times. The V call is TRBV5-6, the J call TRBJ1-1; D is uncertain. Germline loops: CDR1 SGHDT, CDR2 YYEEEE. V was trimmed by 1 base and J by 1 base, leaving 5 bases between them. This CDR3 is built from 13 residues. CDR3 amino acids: CASSLRGNTEAFF. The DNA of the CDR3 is TGTGCCAGCAGCTTGCGAGGGAACACTGAAGCTTTCTTT.

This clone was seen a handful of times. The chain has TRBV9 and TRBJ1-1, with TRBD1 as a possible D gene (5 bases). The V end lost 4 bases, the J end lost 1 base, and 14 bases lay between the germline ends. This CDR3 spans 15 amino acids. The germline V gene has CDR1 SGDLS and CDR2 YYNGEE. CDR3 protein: CASSLPPTGNTEAFF. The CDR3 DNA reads TGTGCCAGCAGCCTACCCCCTACAGGGAACACTGAAGCTTTCTTT.

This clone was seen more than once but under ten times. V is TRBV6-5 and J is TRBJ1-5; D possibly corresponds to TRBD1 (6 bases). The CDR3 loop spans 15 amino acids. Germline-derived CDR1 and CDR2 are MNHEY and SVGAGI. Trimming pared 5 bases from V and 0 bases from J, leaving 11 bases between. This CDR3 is CASSQTGYSNQPQHF. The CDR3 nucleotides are TGTGCCAGCAGTCAGACAGGTTATAGCAATCAGCCCCAGCATTTT.

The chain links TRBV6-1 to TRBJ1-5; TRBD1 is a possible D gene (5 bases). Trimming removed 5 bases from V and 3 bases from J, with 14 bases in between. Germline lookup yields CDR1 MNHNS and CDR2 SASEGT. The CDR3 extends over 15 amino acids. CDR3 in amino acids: CASSITGGINQPQHF. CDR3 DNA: TGTGCCAGCAGTATCACTGGGGGGATCAATCAGCCCCAGCATTTT.

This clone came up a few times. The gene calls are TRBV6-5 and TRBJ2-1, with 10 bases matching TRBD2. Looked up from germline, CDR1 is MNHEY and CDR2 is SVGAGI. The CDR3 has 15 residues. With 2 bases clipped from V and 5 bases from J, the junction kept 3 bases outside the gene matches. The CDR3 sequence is CASSYALAGHNEQFF. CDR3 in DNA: TGTGCCAGCAGTTACGCACTAGCGGGGCACAATGAGCAGTTCTTC.

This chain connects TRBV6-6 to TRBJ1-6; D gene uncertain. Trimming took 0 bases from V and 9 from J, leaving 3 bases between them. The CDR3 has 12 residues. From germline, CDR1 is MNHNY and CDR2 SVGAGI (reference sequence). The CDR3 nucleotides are TGTGCCAGCAGTTACTCAGCTTCACCCCTCCACTTT. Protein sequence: CASSYSASPLHF.

CDR3 DNA sequence: TGCGCCAGCAGCACGGGGACAATTAGCACAGATACGCAGTATTTT. This encodes CASSTGTISTDTQYF. The J gene is TRBJ2-3, the V gene TRBV5-1; possible D gene TRBD1, 6 bases. The CDR3 spans 15 residues. V lost 4 bases, J lost 0 bases, and 12 bases lay in between. The V gene's germline CDR1 is SGHRS and CDR2 YFSETQ.

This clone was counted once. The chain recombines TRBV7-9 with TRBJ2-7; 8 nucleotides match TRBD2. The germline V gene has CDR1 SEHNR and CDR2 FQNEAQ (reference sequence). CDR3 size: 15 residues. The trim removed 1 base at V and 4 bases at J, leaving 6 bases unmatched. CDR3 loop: CASSLGAGVGYEQYF. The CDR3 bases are TGTGCCAGCAGCTTAGGAGCGGGGGTGGGGTACGAGCAGTACTTC.

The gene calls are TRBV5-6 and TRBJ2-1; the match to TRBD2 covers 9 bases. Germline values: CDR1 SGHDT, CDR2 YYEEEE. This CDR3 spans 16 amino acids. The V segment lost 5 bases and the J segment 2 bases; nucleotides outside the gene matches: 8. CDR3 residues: CASSQGSGGTYNEQFF. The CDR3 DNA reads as TGTGCCAGCAGTCAGGGAAGCGGGGGGACCTACAATGAGCAGTTCTTC.